A single sample gave rise to the 14 T cell receptor beta chains below, sequenced in a study of persistence of HIV-infected CD4 T cells (TCRdb year 2020). The meaning of the sample's treatment or condition label: suppressive antiretroviral therapy. A pool of overlapping HIV-1 Gag 15-mer peptides, at roughly 1 ug per peptide per mL, was used to stimulate the cells. Nonresponding CD40L-negative CD69-negative CD45RO-high memory CD4+ T cells were sorted as memory populations depleted of antigen-responding cells. These receptors' antigens are unknown. The immunoSEQ hsTCRB assay version 4 in survey mode was used to sequence TCRbeta repertoires from genomic DNA. TCRdb carries this immuneACCESS record with in-frame sequences only. Its versions omit some clonotypes, under half of them owing to an unresolved V gene in the studies checked, with the rest unexplained. The sample table holds just over 40,000 clones, of which about four fifths were seen once. The ten largest account for 13% to 15% of the sample.

The sequenced sample was CD4+ T cells sorted from PBMCs after 18-hour stimulation, obtained from a patient who received antiretroviral therapy. The sample's cell subset or site, from its label and the paper: CD40L-CD69- CD45RO-high memory CD4 T cells not responding to Gag peptides. The receptors come from an adult man with HIV who was CMV-seropositive.

J is TRBJ2-7 and V is TRBV18, with 7 bases lining up with TRBD1. There are 14 residues in the CDR3. J was trimmed by 0 bases and V by 4 bases; bases with no gene match: 3. From germline, CDR1 is KGHSH and CDR2 LQKENI. In nucleotides, the CDR3 is TGTGCCAGCTCACAGGGACAGAGCTCCTACGAGCAGTACTTC. Translation gives CASSQGQSSYEQYF. Looking up the rest from reference TRBV18 and TRBJ2-7 gives the full variable domain: NAGVMQNPRHLVRRRGQEARLRCSPMKGHSHVYWYRQLPEEGLKFMVYLQKENIIDESGMPKERFSAEFPKEGPSILRIQQVVRGDSAAYFCASSQGQSSYEQYFGPGTRLTVT.

The V gene is TRBV6-5, the J gene TRBJ2-7; TRBD1 aligns across 10 bases. There are 14 residues in the CDR3. The germline V gene has CDR1 MNHEY and CDR2 SVGAGI. The trim removed 6 bases at V and 5 bases at J, leaving 7 bases unmatched. In nucleotides, the CDR3 is TGTGCCAGCAGAAGGACAGGGGGGCTGAACGAGCAGTACTTC. Translation: CASRRTGGLNEQYF.

This clone has a single count. V usage is TRBV7-8 and J usage is TRBJ1-3; D perhaps matches TRBD1 (6 bases). The germline V and J ends were trimmed by 5 bases and 2 bases, with 13 bases remaining between them. Germline V gene lookup returns CDR1 SGHVS and CDR2 FQNEAQ. The CDR3 consists of 15 residues. The CDR3 DNA follows: TGTGCCAGCAGCGGTCAGGGGTCAGCTGGAAACACCATATATTTT. Amino acid sequence: CASSGQGSAGNTIYF.

This rearrangement joins TRBV28 to TRBJ1-2, with a possible D match to TRBD1 (6 bases). Trimming left V 2 bases short and J 2 bases short, with 9 bases between. This CDR3 region has 14 residues. The V gene's germline CDR1 is MDHEN and CDR2 SYDVKM. The CDR3 protein is CASSLVQGNYGYTF. CDR3 coding DNA: TGTGCCAGCAGTTTAGTACAGGGAAACTATGGCTACACCTTC.

V and J are TRBV5-6 and TRBJ2-2, with TRBD2 matching 7 bases. The germline V gene encodes CDR1 SGHDT and CDR2 YYEEEE. J gave up 5 bases and V 4 bases, and 8 bases lay outside the gene matches. The length of the CDR3 is 15 residues. The CDR3 DNA sequence: TGTGCCAGCAGCCCCGAACTAGCGTTTACCGGGGAGCTGTTTTTT. Its protein is CASSPELAFTGELFF.

This chain joins TRBV2 and TRBJ1-2, with D maybe TRBD1 (6 bases). CDR1 SNHLY and CDR2 FYNNEI come from the germline V gene. The CDR3 extends over 15 amino acids. V lost 6 bases and J lost 4, with 18 bases in between. CDR3 loop: CASRGGKGGSYGYTF. DNA of the CDR3: TGTGCCAGCAGGGGAGGGAAAGGGGGGAGCTATGGCTACACCTTC.

V gene TRBV7-8 combines with J gene TRBJ2-1, with 7 bases that match TRBD1. This CDR3 has 17 amino acids. Germline V CDR1 and CDR2: SGHVS, FQNEAQ. The ends lost 2 bases at V and 1 base at J; junction bases unmatched: 8. The CDR3 spells CASSLIRQGSSYNEQFF. The CDR3 region has the DNA TGTGCCAGCAGCTTAATCCGACAGGGATCTTCCTACAATGAGCAGTTCTTC.

The chain has TRBV7-9 and TRBJ1-1, with D possibly TRBD1 on 5 matching bases. Trimming took 1 base from V and 0 from J, leaving 6 bases between them. CDR1 is SEHNR, CDR2 FQNEAQ, per germline (reference sequence). The CDR3 contains 14 residues. CDR3 sequence (DNA): TGTGCCAGCAGCTTAGGGACAATGAACACTGAAGCTTTCTTT. Translation gives CASSLGTMNTEAFF.

The CDR3 DNA reads TGTGCCAGCAGCACCGGGACAGGGGGCGTTCAGCCCCAGCATTTT. Residues: CASSTGTGGVQPQHF. V is TRBV7-2 and J is TRBJ1-5, with 12 bases matching TRBD1. The CDR3 spans 15 residues. V gave up 5 bases and J gave up 6 bases; unmatched junction bases: 5. The V gene's germline CDR1 is SGHTA and CDR2 FQGNSA.

The chain has TRBV7-2 and TRBJ1-6; no reliable D call. In germline, CDR1 is SGHTA, CDR2 FQGNSA. V was clipped by 5 bases and J by 9 bases, with 11 bases between them. The CDR3 is 13 residues long. The CDR3 is CASSNTETSPLHF. The CDR3 DNA follows: TGTGCCAGCAGCAATACTGAAACTTCACCCCTCCACTTT.

The chain uses TRBV6-6 and TRBJ1-5; D is undetermined. This CDR3 contains 15 residues. Trimming cost V 6 bases and J 0 bases, with 12 bases left between them. The germline V gene has CDR1 MNHNY and CDR2 SVGAGI (reference sequence). As DNA, the CDR3 is TGTGCCAGCAGAATGGAGGGTTATAGCAATCAGCCCCAGCATTTT. Protein sequence: CASRMEGYSNQPQHF.

The CDR3 coding sequence is TGCGCCAGCAGCCAAGAAGGGGGACAGGTGGTGGGTCAGCCCCAGCATTTT. Translation gives CASSQEGGQVVGQPQHF. The chain employs TRBV4-1 and TRBJ1-5; 8 bases align to TRBD1. Germline CDR1 is MGHRA and CDR2 is YSYEKL. This CDR3 comprises 17 residues. Trimming at V came to 0 bases and at J to 6 bases, leaving 10 bases not matched to a gene.

The chain carries TRBV24-1 and TRBJ2-1; 14 positions agree with TRBD2. V dropped 9 bases and J dropped 6; count of bases not matched to a gene: 0. CDR3 length equals 13 residues. Germline CDR1 is KGHDR and CDR2 is SFDVKD. The DNA for the CDR3 is TGTGCCACCGGACTAGCGGGAGGCAATGAGCAGTTCTTC. Protein sequence: CATGLAGGNEQFF.

This rearrangement joins TRBV7-2 to TRBJ2-7; D may be TRBD1 (6 bases). The CDR3 length is 14 residues. The V end lost 1 base, the J end lost 6 bases, and 13 bases lay between the germline ends. Germline V CDR1 and CDR2: SGHTA, FQGNSA. This CDR3 reads CASSLGGLPSEQYF. CDR3 bases: TGTGCCAGCAGCTTAGGGGGGCTCCCCTCCGAGCAGTACTTC.